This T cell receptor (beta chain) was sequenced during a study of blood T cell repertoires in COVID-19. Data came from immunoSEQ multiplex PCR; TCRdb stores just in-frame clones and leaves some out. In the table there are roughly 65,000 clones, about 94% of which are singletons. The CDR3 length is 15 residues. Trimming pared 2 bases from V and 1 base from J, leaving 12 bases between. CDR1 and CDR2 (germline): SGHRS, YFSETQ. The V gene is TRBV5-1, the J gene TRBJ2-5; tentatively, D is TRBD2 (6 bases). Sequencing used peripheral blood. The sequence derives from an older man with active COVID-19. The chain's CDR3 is CASSFGTAGQETQYF. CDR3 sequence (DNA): TGCGCCAGCAGCTTCGGGACTGCGGGCCAAGAGACCCAGTACTTC. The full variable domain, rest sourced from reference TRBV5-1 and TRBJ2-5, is KAGVTQTPRYLIKTRGQQVTLSCSPISGHRSVSWYQQTPGQGLQFLFEYFSETQRNKGNFPGRFSGRQFSNSRSEMNVSTLELGDSALYLCASSFGTAGQETQYFGPGTRLLVL.